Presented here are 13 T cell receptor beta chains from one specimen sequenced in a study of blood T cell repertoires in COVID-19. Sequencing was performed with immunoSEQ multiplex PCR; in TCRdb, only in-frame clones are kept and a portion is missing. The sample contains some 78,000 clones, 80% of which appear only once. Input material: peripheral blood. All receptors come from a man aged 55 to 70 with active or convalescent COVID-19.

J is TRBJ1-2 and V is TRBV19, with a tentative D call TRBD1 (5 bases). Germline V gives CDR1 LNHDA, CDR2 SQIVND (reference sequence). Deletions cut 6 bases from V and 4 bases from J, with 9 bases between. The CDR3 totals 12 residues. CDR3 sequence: CASSRASYGYTF. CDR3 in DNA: TGTGCCAGTAGCAGGGCTAGCTATGGCTACACCTTC.

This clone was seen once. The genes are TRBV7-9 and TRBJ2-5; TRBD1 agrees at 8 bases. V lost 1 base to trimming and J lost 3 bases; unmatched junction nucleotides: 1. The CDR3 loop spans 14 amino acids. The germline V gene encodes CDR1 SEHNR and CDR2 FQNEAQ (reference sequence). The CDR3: CASSLGQGKETQYF. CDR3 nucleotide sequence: TGTGCCAGCAGCTTAGGACAGGGGAAAGAGACCCAGTACTTC.

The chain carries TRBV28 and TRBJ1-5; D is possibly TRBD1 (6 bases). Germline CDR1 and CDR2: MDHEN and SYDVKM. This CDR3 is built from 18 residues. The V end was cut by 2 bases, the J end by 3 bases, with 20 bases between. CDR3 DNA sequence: TGTGCCAGCAGTTTAACAGATGAGTGGGGGCAGTACAATCAGCCCCAGCATTTT. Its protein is CASSLTDEWGQYNQPQHF.

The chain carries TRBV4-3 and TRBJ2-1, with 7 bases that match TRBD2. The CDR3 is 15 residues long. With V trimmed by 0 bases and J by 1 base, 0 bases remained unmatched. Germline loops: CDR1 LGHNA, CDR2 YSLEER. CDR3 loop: CASSQDGGSYNEQFF. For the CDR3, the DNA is TGCGCCAGCAGCCAAGACGGGGGGTCCTACAATGAGCAGTTCTTC.

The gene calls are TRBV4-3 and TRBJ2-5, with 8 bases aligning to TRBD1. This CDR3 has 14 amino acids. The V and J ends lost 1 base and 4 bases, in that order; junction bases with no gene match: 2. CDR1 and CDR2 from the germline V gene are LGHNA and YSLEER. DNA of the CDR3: TGCGCCAGCAGCCAAGGACAGGGGACAGAGACCCAGTACTTC. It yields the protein CASSQGQGTETQYF.

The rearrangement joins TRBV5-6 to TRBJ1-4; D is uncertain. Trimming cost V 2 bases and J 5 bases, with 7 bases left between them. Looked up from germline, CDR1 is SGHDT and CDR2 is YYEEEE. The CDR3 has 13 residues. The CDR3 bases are TGTGCCAGCAGCTTCACCCGGAATGAAAAACTGTTTTTT. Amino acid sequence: CASSFTRNEKLFF.

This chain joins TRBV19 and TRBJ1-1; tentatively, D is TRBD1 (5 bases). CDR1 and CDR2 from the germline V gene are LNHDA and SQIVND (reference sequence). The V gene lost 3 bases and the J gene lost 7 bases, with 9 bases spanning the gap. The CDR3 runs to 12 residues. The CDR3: CASSIGGSEAFF. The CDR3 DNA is TGTGCCAGTAGTATCGGGGGAAGTGAAGCTTTCTTT.

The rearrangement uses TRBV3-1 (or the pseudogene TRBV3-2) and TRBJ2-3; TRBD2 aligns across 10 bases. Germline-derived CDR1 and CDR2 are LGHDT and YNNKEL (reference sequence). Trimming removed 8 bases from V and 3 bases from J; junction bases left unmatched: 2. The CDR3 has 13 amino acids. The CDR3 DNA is TGTGCCAGCCTGACTAGCGGGACAGATACGCAGTATTTT. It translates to CASLTSGTDTQYF.

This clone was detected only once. This CDR3 reads CASSLELSGGIDWLKQFF. CDR3 bases: TGTGCCAGCAGCTTAGAGTTGAGCGGGGGGATTGACTGGCTGAAGCAGTTCTTC. V usage is TRBV7-2 and J usage is TRBJ2-1, with 9 bases fitting TRBD2. The CDR3 consists of 18 residues. The V and J ends lost 1 base and 11 bases, in that order; junction bases with no gene match: 18. Germline CDR1 reads SGHTA; CDR2 reads FQGNSA.

This CDR3 is CATSMGASDTQYF. CDR3 DNA: TGTGCCACCAGTATGGGCGCATCGGATACGCAGTATTTT. The chain links TRBV24-1 to TRBJ2-3, with D unclear. The CDR3 is made up of 13 amino acids. The germline V and J ends were trimmed by 6 bases and 6 bases, with 12 bases remaining between them. The germline V gene encodes CDR1 KGHDR and CDR2 SFDVKD.

This CDR3 is CASSPDGVNQPQHF. DNA for the CDR3: TGTGCCAGCAGCCCAGACGGGGTCAATCAGCCCCAGCATTTT. The V call is TRBV7-2, the J call TRBJ1-5; D ambiguous. The CDR3 runs 14 residues. V gave up 5 bases and J gave up 3 bases, with 11 bases separating them. Germline V lookup: CDR1 SGHTA, CDR2 FQGNSA. Complete variable domain (other parts from reference TRBV7-2 and TRBJ1-5): GAGVSQSPSNKVTEKGKDVELRCDPISGHTALYWYRQSLGQGLEFLIYFQGNSAPDKSGLPSDRFSAERTGGSVSTLTIQRTQQEDSAVYLCASSPDGVNQPQHFGDGTRLSIL.

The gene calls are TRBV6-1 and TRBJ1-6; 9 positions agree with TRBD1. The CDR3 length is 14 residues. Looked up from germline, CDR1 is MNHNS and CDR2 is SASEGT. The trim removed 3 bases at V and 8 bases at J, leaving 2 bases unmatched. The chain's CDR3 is CASSEDRGYSPLHF. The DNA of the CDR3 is TGTGCCAGCAGTGAGGACAGGGGTTATTCACCCCTCCACTTT.

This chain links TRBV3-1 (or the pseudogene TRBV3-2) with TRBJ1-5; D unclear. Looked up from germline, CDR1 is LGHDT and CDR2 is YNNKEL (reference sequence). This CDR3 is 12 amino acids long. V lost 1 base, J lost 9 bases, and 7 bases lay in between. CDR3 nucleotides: TGTGCCAGCAGCCAAGCGGGTATGCCCCAGCATTTT. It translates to CASSQAGMPQHF.